This T cell receptor (beta chain) came from a study of response to subunit inactivated influenza vaccine. A word on this clonotype: Germline and junction disagree at one end, which may indicate a read error.

CDR3 size: 14 residues. Germline V gives CDR1 SGHTA, CDR2 FQGNSA. Using its own MiXCR run on the RT-PCR reads, TCRdb lists one record per CDR3 protein. This table has 700,000 to 900,000 distinct CDR3 sequences, about 20% appearing once. The source was PBMCs from blood, collected roughly 5 days after vaccination. This TCR derives from a man in his fifties who received an inactivated influenza vaccine. The chain combines TRBV7-2 with TRBJ2-5, with 13 bases fitting TRBD2. The CDR3 spells CASSPTGTSGAQDF. CDR3 coding DNA: TGTGCCAGCAGTCCCACCGGGACTAGCGGGGCTCAGGACTTC. Filled out from reference TRBV7-2 and TRBJ2-5, the complete variable domain reads GAGVSQSPSNKVTEKGKDVELRCDPISGHTALYWYRQSLGQGLEFLIYFQGNSAPDKSGLPSDRFSAERTGGSVSTLTIQRTQQEDSAVYLCASSPTGTSGAQDFGPGTRLLVL.